The 27 T cell receptor beta chains given below trace back to one sample, sequenced in a study of blood T cell repertoires in COVID-19. Here immunoSEQ multiplex PCR was the method, and the copy in TCRdb shows in-frame clones only, minus some. The data hold some 300,000 clones, with more than 85% observed a single time. Sample: PBMCs or T cells enriched from blood (not recorded which). All receptors come from a woman in her 30s who had been exposed to COVID-19.

This sequence joins TRBV2 and TRBJ1-2, with TRBD1 identical over 9 bases. This CDR3 spans 14 amino acids. Losses at the gene ends were 7 bases for V and 4 bases for J; bases not matched to a gene: 7. CDR1 and CDR2 (germline): SNHLY, FYNNEI. CDR3 region: CASNNRGQSYGYTF. CDR3 sequence (DNA): TGTGCCAGCAACAACAGGGGGCAGAGCTATGGCTACACCTTC.

J is TRBJ1-5 and V is TRBV5-6; 11 nucleotides line up with TRBD1. Trimming removed 3 bases from V and 7 bases from J; junction bases left unmatched: 6. The CDR3 runs 15 residues. Germline values: CDR1 SGHDT, CDR2 YYEEEE. CDR3 loop: CASSYGTGGGQPQHF. In DNA, the CDR3 is TGTGCCAGCAGCTACGGGACAGGGGGTGGGCAGCCCCAGCATTTT. The full variable domain, its missing parts supplied by reference TRBV5-6 and TRBJ1-5, is DAGVTQSPTHLIKTRGQQVTLRCSPKSGHDTVSWYQQALGQGPQFIFQYYEEEERQRGNFPDRFSGHQFPNYSSELNVNALLLGDSALYLCASSYGTGGGQPQHFGDGTRLSIL.

V usage is TRBV7-2 and J usage is TRBJ2-7; D is possibly TRBD1 (5 bases). The CDR3 runs 13 residues. Between the trimmed V and J ends, which lost 5 bases and 5 bases, there was a span of 13 bases. Germline V gene lookup returns CDR1 SGHTA and CDR2 FQGNSA. CDR3 DNA: TGTGCCAGCAGCCTACAAAGGGGCCACGAGCAGTACTTC. Protein product: CASSLQRGHEQYF. Based on the CDR3 plus reference TRBV7-2 and TRBJ2-7, the full variable domain is GAGVSQSPSNKVTEKGKDVELRCDPISGHTALYWYRQSLGQGLEFLIYFQGNSAPDKSGLPSDRFSAERTGGSVSTLTIQRTQQEDSAVYLCASSLQRGHEQYFGPGTRLTVT.

The chain joins TRBV7-9 to TRBJ2-3; 11 positions agree with TRBD2. Germline V gene sequence: CDR1 SEHNR, CDR2 FQNEAQ (reference sequence). V lost 5 bases and J lost 6; bases outside the gene matches: 10. The CDR3 extends over 16 amino acids. The CDR3 nucleotides read TGTGCCAGCAGCATTAGACTAGCGGGGTCGGTGGATACGCAGTATTTT. Protein product: CASSIRLAGSVDTQYF.

This rearrangement joins TRBV5-1 to TRBJ2-7, with TRBD1 matching 8 bases. This CDR3 contains 18 residues. Germline CDR1 and CDR2: SGHRS and YFSETQ. V lost 0 bases and J lost 0; bases outside the gene matches: 11. The CDR3 DNA reads as TGCGCCAGCAGCTTGGGGTCGGGACAGGTAAGGAGCTCCTACGAGCAGTACTTC. Translating gives CASSLGSGQVRSSYEQYF. The complete variable domain, with remaining parts taken from reference TRBV5-1 and TRBJ2-7, reads KAGVTQTPRYLIKTRGQQVTLSCSPISGHRSVSWYQQTPGQGLQFLFEYFSETQRNKGNFPGRFSGRQFSNSRSEMNVSTLELGDSALYLCASSLGSGQVRSSYEQYFGPGTRLTVT.

This clone was counted a single time. V is TRBV10-2 and J is TRBJ2-7, with 7 bases fitting TRBD2. Germline CDR1 WSHSY, CDR2 SAAADI. V dropped 6 bases and J dropped 12; count of bases not matched to a gene: 8. The CDR3 contains 11 residues. The CDR3 DNA reads as TGCGCCAGCAGCGGTGGGGGGGACGGGTACTTC. Protein product: CASSGGGDGYF.

This chain links TRBV30 with TRBJ1-2, with D perhaps matching TRBD1 (5 bases). CDR1 is GTSNPN and CDR2 is SVGIG in the germline V gene (reference sequence). Trimming stripped 1 base from V and 7 bases from J, with 13 bases between. The CDR3 runs 13 residues. CDR3 region: CAWSGGGLAGYTF. The DNA for the CDR3 is TGTGCCTGGAGTGGGGGGGGTCTAGCTGGCTACACCTTC.

The chain carries TRBV6-4 and TRBJ1-1, with 7 bases identical to TRBD1. In germline, CDR1 is MRHNA, CDR2 SNTAGT. V shed 4 bases and J 0 bases; nucleotides not matched to a gene: 2. This CDR3 comprises 14 residues. The CDR3 loop reads CASSVDRVNTEAFF. For the CDR3, the DNA is TGTGCCAGCAGTGTCGACAGGGTGAACACTGAAGCTTTCTTT.

The chain uses TRBV11-2 and TRBJ1-2, with D unresolved. The V and J ends lost 3 bases and 2 bases respectively, with 7 bases between them. CDR1 SGHAT and CDR2 FQNNGV come from the germline V gene. The CDR3 is 13 residues long. CDR3 DNA sequence: TGTGCCAGCAGCTTCTGGCAGAACTATGGCTACACCTTC. As protein: CASSFWQNYGYTF.

This clone was detected once. The chain uses TRBV6-5 and TRBJ2-1; 7 bases are a match to TRBD1. The CDR3 contains 15 residues. The ends lost 2 bases at V and 2 bases at J; junction bases unmatched: 3. The germline V gene encodes CDR1 MNHEY and CDR2 SVGAGI. This CDR3 is CASSYPGGPYNEQFF. Here the CDR3 DNA reads TGTGCCAGCAGTTACCCAGGGGGACCCTACAATGAGCAGTTCTTC.

The gene calls are TRBV3-1 (or the pseudogene TRBV3-2) and TRBJ1-6; D may be TRBD1 (6 bases). The CDR3 consists of 17 residues. The germline V gene has CDR1 LGHDT and CDR2 YNNKEL (reference sequence). The ends were cut back, 1 base at V and 6 bases at J, with 16 bases in the middle. DNA for the CDR3: TGTGCCAGCAGCCAAGCCCCGGACAGCCGGTTTAATTCACCCCTCCACTTT. Protein sequence: CASSQAPDSRFNSPLHF.

This chain uses TRBV6-5 with TRBJ1-1, with 8 bases matching TRBD1. Germline trimming cut 2 bases from V and 0 bases from J; bases unmatched to any gene: 2. Per the germline V gene, CDR1 is MNHEY and CDR2 is SVGAGI. CDR3 length: 15 amino acids. The CDR3 coding sequence is TGTGCCAGCAGTTACAGGGACAGGTTGAACACTGAAGCTTTCTTT. Amino acid sequence: CASSYRDRLNTEAFF.

This clone came up once. The chain combines TRBV19 with TRBJ1-2, with 11 bases matching TRBD1. This CDR3 spans 14 amino acids. From germline, CDR1 is LNHDA and CDR2 SQIVND (reference sequence). Trimming removed 4 bases from V and 5 bases from J; junction bases left unmatched: 3. The CDR3 DNA is TGTGCCAGTAGTACGGGACAGGGGGTATATGGCTACACCTTC. This codes for CASSTGQGVYGYTF.

The V call is TRBV4-3, the J call TRBJ1-2, with 7 bases fitting TRBD1. V was clipped by 1 base and J by 4 bases; unmatched bases: 12. The CDR3 loop spans 17 amino acids. Germline loops: CDR1 LGHNA, CDR2 YSLEER. The CDR3 loop reads CASSQALIGGTVYGYTF. CDR3 nucleotides: TGCGCCAGCAGCCAAGCACTTATAGGGGGGACAGTCTATGGCTACACCTTC.

This clone turned up a few times. The rearrangement joins TRBV7-6 to TRBJ1-2, with D tentatively TRBD1 (5 bases). The germline CDR1 and CDR2 sequences are SGHVS and FNYEAQ. The length of the CDR3 is 15 residues. Trimming stripped 1 base from V and 5 bases from J, with 14 bases between. The CDR3 spells CASSLEAGMGYGYTF. DNA for the CDR3: TGTGCCAGCAGCTTAGAGGCAGGGATGGGATATGGCTACACCTTC.

The V and J genes are TRBV4-1 and TRBJ2-1; 7 positions agree with TRBD2. The CDR3 loop spans 15 amino acids. After removal of 3 bases from V and 1 base from J, the junction contained 3 bases not matched to a gene. Germline V gives CDR1 MGHRA, CDR2 YSYEKL. The CDR3 DNA reads as TGCGCCAGCAGCCAGCAGCGGGGTTCCTACAATGAGCAGTTCTTC. Translating gives CASSQQRGSYNEQFF.

This chain links TRBV6-5 with TRBJ1-1; D is perhaps TRBD1 (5 bases). Germline V CDR1 and CDR2: MNHEY, SVGAGI. V lost 5 bases and J 6 bases, leaving 19 bases between the germline ends. The CDR3 consists of 15 residues. CDR3 coding DNA: TGTGCCAGCAGTCCCGCCCGGGGCGGGATGCCTGAAGCTTTCTTT. The encoded protein is CASSPARGGMPEAFF.

The rearrangement links TRBV6-5 to TRBJ1-5, with D maybe TRBD1 (6 bases). V shed 8 bases and J shed 3 bases, with 14 bases lying between them. The CDR3 is 14 residues long. Per germline, CDR1 MNHEY and CDR2 SVGAGI. Here the CDR3 DNA reads TGTGCCAGCGGGGTGACAGGCCTCAATCAGCCCCAGCATTTT. Protein: CASGVTGLNQPQHF.

The rearrangement uses TRBV27 and TRBJ1-6, with D perhaps TRBD1 (6 bases). Deletions cut 0 bases from V and 5 bases from J, with 8 bases between. The CDR3 loop spans 15 amino acids. Germline CDR1 MNHEY, CDR2 SMNVEV (reference sequence). DNA for the CDR3: TGTGCCAGCAGTTTATCCAGGGGAAATAATTCACCCCTCCACTTT. This codes for CASSLSRGNNSPLHF.

This chain links TRBV6-5 with TRBJ1-2; a possible D gene is TRBD1 (6 bases). Deletions cut 5 bases from V and 4 bases from J, with 14 bases between. The CDR3 is made up of 14 amino acids. The V gene's germline CDR1 is MNHEY and CDR2 SVGAGI. The CDR3 is CASSPTTGRYGYTF. In DNA form, the CDR3 reads TGTGCCAGCAGTCCGACGACAGGACGCTATGGCTACACCTTC.

In nucleotides, the CDR3 is TGCGCCAGCAGCGAGTTCCTTAATGAAAAACTGTTTTTT. Protein product: CASSEFLNEKLFF. The gene calls are TRBV5-1 and TRBJ1-4; D is undetermined. Germline CDR1 is SGHRS and CDR2 is YFSETQ. The V end was cut by 4 bases, the J end by 4 bases, with 8 bases between. This CDR3 region has 13 residues.

CDR3 DNA sequence: TGCAGCGTTGTTAGGGTCCAGGGGAGTAGGAACTATGGCTACACCTTC. Translation gives CSVVRVQGSRNYGYTF. V gene TRBV29-1 combines with J gene TRBJ1-2, with TRBD1 as a possible D gene (6 bases). Germline values: CDR1 SQVTM, CDR2 ANQGSEA. The CDR3 contains 16 residues. V lost 4 bases, J lost 2 bases, and 20 bases lay in between.

The chain links TRBV19 to TRBJ2-3; 12 bases agree with TRBD2. The length of the CDR3 is 18 residues. J was trimmed by 6 bases and V by 5 bases; bases with no gene match: 15. The germline V gene encodes CDR1 LNHDA and CDR2 SQIVND (reference sequence). The CDR3: CASSPLAILAGGADTQYF. CDR3 DNA sequence: TGTGCCAGTAGTCCGCTCGCCATACTAGCGGGGGGAGCCGATACGCAGTATTTT.

This chain uses TRBV29-1 with TRBJ1-2; D is ambiguous. Trimming pared 4 bases from V and 6 bases from J, leaving 12 bases between. Germline V gene sequence: CDR1 SQVTM, CDR2 ANQGSEA. The CDR3 sequence is 12 residues long. CDR3 loop: CSVVGEEDGYTF. DNA for the CDR3: TGCAGCGTTGTCGGGGAAGAGGATGGCTACACCTTC. The full variable domain, rest sourced from reference TRBV29-1 and TRBJ1-2, is SAVISQKPSRDICQRGTSLTIQCQVDSQVTMMFWYRQQPGQSLTLIATANQGSEATYESGFVIDKFPISRPNLTFSTLTVSNMSPEDSSIYLCSVVGEEDGYTFGSGTRLTVV.

The chain joins TRBV19 to TRBJ2-7; TRBD1 matches at 7 bases. J was trimmed by 12 bases and V by 6 bases; bases with no gene match: 14. This CDR3 has 13 residues. Per germline, CDR1 LNHDA and CDR2 SQIVND (reference sequence). DNA of the CDR3: TGTGCCAGTAGGGACGGGACAGCACGCCGGATGTACTTC. Translation gives CASRDGTARRMYF.

This chain links TRBV7-9 with TRBJ1-1; a weak D match, TRBD1 (5 bases). Germline CDR1 SEHNR, CDR2 FQNEAQ (reference sequence). This CDR3 has 15 residues. Trimming cost V 5 bases and J 5 bases, with 18 bases left between them. As DNA, the CDR3 is TGTGCCAGCAGCGACCACGCCCCAGGGTGGACTGAAGCTTTCTTT. Its protein product is CASSDHAPGWTEAFF.

This chain uses TRBV5-1 with TRBJ2-7; a possible D gene is TRBD1 (5 bases). The germline V gene has CDR1 SGHRS and CDR2 YFSETQ. Trimming left V 2 bases short and J 6 bases short, with 18 bases between. This CDR3 has 15 residues. For the CDR3, the DNA is TGCGCCAGCAGCTTAGGGCCGGCAGGGATGATCGAGCAGTACTTC. Its protein is CASSLGPAGMIEQYF.